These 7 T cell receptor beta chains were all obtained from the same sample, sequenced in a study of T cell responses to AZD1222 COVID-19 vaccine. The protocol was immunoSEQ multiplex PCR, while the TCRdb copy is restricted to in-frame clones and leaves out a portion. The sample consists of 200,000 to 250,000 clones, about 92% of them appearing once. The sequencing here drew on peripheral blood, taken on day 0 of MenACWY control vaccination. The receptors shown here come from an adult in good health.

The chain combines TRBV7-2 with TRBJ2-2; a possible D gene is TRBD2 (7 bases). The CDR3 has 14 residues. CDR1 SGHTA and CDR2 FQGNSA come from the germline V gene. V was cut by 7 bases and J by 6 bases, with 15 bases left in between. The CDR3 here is CASNPRGGPGELFF. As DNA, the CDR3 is TGTGCCAGCAATCCTAGGGGGGGTCCCGGGGAGCTGTTTTTT.

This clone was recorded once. CDR3 loop: CASSYGVTYEQYF. For the CDR3, the DNA is TGTGCCAGCAGCTACGGGGTCACCTACGAGCAGTACTTC. V usage is TRBV7-2 and J usage is TRBJ2-7; possible D gene TRBD2, 5 bases. CDR1 SGHTA and CDR2 FQGNSA come from the germline V gene. The V and J ends lost 4 bases and 2 bases respectively, with 9 bases between them. This CDR3 contains 13 residues.

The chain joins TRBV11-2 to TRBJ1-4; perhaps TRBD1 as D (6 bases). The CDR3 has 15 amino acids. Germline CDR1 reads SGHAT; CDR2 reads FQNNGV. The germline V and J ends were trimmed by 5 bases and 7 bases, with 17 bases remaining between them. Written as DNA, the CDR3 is TGTGCCAGCAGCGTATCAGGGGATGGCGGTGAAAAACTGTTTTTT. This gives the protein CASSVSGDGGEKLFF.

CDR3 in DNA: TGCGCCAGCAGCCGAGAGGACAGTCGAAGCAATCAGCCCCAGCATTTT. It yields the protein CASSREDSRSNQPQHF. The chain recombines TRBV4-3 with TRBJ1-5; D might be TRBD1 (6 bases). Germline-derived CDR1 and CDR2 are LGHNA and YSLEER. The V end was cut by 4 bases, the J end by 1 base, with 14 bases between. The CDR3 sequence is 16 residues long.

Here the CDR3 reads CASSRPSWGEETQYF. For the CDR3, the DNA is TGTGCCAGCAGCCGCCCAAGCTGGGGGGAAGAGACCCAGTACTTC. This sequence joins TRBV13 and TRBJ2-5; TRBD2 is a possible D gene (6 bases). The germline CDR1 and CDR2 sequences are PRHDT and FYEKMQ (reference sequence). CDR3 length: 15 amino acids. V lost 5 bases and J lost 3, with 16 bases in between.

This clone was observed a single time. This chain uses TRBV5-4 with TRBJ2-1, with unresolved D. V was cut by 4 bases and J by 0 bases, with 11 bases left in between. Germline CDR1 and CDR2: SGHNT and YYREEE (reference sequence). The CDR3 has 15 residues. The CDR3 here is CASSPPRSSYNEQFF. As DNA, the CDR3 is TGTGCCAGCAGCCCCCCGCGGAGCTCCTACAATGAGCAGTTCTTC.

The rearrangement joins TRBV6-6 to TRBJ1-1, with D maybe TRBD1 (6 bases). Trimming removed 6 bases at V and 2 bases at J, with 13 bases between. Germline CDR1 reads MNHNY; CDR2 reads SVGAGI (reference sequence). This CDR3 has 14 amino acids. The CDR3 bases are TGTGCCAGCAGCCTACAGGGACTCAACACTGAAGCTTTCTTT. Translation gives CASSLQGLNTEAFF.